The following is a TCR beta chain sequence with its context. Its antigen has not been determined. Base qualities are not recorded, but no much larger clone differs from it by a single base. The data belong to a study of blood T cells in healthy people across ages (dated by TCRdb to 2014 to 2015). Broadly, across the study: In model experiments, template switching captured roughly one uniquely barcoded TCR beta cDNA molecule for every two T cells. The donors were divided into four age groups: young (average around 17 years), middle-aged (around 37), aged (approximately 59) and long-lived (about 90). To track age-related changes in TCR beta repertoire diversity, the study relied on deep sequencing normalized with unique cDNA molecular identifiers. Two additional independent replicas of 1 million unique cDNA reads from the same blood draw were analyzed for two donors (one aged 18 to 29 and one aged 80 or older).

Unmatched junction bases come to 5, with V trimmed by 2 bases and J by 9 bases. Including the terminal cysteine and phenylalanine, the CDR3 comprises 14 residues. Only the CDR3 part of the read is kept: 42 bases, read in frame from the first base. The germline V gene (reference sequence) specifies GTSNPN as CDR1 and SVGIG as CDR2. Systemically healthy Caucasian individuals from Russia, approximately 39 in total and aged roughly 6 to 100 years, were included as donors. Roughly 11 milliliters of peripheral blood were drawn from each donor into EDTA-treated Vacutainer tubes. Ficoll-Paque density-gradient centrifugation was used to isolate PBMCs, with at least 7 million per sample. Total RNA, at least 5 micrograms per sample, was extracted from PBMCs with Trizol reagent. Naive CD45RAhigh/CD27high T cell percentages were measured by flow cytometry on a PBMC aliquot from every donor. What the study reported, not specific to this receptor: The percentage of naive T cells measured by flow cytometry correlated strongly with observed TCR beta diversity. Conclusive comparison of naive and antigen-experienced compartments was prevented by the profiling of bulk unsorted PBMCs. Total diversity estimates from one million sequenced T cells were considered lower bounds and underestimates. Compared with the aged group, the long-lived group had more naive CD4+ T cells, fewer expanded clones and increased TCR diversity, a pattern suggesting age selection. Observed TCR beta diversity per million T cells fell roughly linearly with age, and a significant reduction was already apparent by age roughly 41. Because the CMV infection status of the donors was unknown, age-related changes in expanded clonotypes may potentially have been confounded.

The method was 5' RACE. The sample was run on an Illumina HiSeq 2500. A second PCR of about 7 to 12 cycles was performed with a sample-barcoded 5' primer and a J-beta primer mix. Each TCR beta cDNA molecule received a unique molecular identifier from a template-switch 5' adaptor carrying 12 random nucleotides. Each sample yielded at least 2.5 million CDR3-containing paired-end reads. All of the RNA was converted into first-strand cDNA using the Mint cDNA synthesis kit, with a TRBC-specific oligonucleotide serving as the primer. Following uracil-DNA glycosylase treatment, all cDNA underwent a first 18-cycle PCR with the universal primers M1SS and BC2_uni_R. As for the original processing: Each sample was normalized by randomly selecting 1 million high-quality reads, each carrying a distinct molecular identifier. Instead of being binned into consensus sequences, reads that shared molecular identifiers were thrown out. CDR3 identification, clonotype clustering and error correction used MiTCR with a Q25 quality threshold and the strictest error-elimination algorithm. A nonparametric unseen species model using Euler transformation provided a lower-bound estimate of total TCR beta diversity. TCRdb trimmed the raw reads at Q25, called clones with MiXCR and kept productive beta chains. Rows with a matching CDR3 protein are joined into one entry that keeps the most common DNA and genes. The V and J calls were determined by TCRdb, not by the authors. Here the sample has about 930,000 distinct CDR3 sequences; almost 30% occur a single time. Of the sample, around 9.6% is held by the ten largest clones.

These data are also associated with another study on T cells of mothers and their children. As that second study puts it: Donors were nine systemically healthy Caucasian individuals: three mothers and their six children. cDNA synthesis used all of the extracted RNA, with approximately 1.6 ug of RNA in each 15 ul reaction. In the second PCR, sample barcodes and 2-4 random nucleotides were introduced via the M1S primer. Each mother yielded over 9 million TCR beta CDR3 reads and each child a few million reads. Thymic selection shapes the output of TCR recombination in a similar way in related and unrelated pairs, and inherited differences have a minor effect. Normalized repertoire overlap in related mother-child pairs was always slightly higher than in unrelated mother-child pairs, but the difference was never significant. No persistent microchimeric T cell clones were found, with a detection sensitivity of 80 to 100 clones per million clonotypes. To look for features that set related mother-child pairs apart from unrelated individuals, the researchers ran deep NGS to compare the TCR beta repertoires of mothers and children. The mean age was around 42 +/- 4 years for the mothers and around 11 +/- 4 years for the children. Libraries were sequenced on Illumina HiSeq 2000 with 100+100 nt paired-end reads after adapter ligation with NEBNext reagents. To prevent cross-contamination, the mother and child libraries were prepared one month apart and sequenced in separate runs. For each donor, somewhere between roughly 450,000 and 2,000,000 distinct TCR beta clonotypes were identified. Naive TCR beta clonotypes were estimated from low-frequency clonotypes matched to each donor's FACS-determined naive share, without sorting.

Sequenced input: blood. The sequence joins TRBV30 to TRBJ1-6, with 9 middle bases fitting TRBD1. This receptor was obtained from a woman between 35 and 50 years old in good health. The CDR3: CAWSLQGASSPLHF. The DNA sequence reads TGTGCCTGGAGTTTACAGGGGGCAAGTTCACCCCTCCACTTT.